The next 24 T cell receptor beta chains were all read from a single sample in a study of blood T cell repertoires in COVID-19. The assay was immunoSEQ multiplex PCR, and TCRdb's table has in-frame clones only and misses some. The repertoire has some 61,000 clones, 86% of them found once; the top ten carry about 8.3%. Sequencing input: peripheral blood. These receptors were obtained from a man aged 25-40 years with acute or convalescent COVID-19.

The chain has TRBV19 and TRBJ1-2, with a possible D match to TRBD1 (5 bases). Per germline, CDR1 LNHDA and CDR2 SQIVND (reference sequence). V was trimmed by 9 bases and J by 2 bases, leaving 13 bases between them. This CDR3 is built from 13 residues. The CDR3, as DNA: TGTGCCAGCCTCTCTCAGGGAAACTATGGCTACACCTTC. Protein: CASLSQGNYGYTF.

The V gene is TRBV24-1, the J gene TRBJ2-1; possible D gene TRBD2, 5 bases. Germline loops: CDR1 KGHDR, CDR2 SFDVKD. Trimming stripped 1 base from V and 9 bases from J, with 21 bases between. The CDR3 is 17 residues long. The CDR3 loop reads CATSDLRAGLQEGEQFF. The CDR3 region has the DNA TGTGCCACCAGTGATTTAAGGGCGGGTCTCCAAGAGGGTGAGCAGTTCTTC.

The rearrangement joins TRBV27 to TRBJ2-3; no reliable D call. V lost 4 bases and J lost 6, with 8 bases in between. The V gene's germline CDR1 is MNHEY and CDR2 SMNVEV (reference sequence). CDR3 length: 12 amino acids. In DNA, the CDR3 is TGTGCCAGCAGTTCGACTGATGATACGCAGTATTTT. Translated: CASSSTDDTQYF.

The chain uses TRBV28 and TRBJ1-5, with D perhaps matching TRBD1 (6 bases). The germline V gene encodes CDR1 MDHEN and CDR2 SYDVKM. The V and J ends lost 6 bases and 0 bases respectively, with 18 bases between them. The CDR3 covers 17 residues. The CDR3 protein is CASSRTITGLSNQPQHF. The CDR3 DNA sequence: TGTGCCAGCAGCCGCACCATTACAGGGCTTAGCAATCAGCCCCAGCATTTT.

The chain combines TRBV4-1 with TRBJ2-1, with no clear D. Germline V gives CDR1 MGHRA, CDR2 YSYEKL. CDR3 length: 15 amino acids. V was pared by 1 base and J by 6 bases, with 13 bases between. The DNA of the CDR3 is TGCGCCAGCAGCCAAGCAAGCCCCGCCGGCAATGAGCAGTTCTTC. Its translation is CASSQASPAGNEQFF.

This rearrangement joins TRBV9 to TRBJ2-5, with D possibly TRBD1 on 6 matching bases. Germline CDR1 and CDR2: SGDLS and YYNGEE. Trimming took off 0 bases at V and 5 bases at J, with 14 bases between the two ends. The CDR3 is 15 residues long. CDR3 DNA sequence: TGTGCCAGCAGCGTAGAACAGGGAGAACATGAGACCCAGTACTTC. Protein: CASSVEQGEHETQYF.

CDR3 sequence: CASSTTAFYGYTF. The CDR3 DNA is TGTGCCAGCAGTACGACAGCCTTTTATGGCTACACCTTC. The rearrangement links TRBV27 to TRBJ1-2, with D perhaps matching TRBD1 (5 bases). Per the germline V gene, CDR1 is MNHEY and CDR2 is SMNVEV (reference sequence). This CDR3 has 13 residues. The V gene lost 5 bases and the J gene lost 5 bases, with 12 bases spanning the gap.

CDR3 nucleotides: TGTGCCAGCAGTTTAATGGGGACTAGCGGGAGTGAGCAGTTCTTC. Translating it yields CASSLMGTSGSEQFF. J is TRBJ2-1 and V is TRBV27; 14 bases map to TRBD2. The J segment lost 9 bases and the V segment lost 2 bases, leaving 3 bases of the junction unmatched. Germline values: CDR1 MNHEY, CDR2 SMNVEV (reference sequence). The CDR3 spans 15 residues.

This chain connects TRBV7-9 to TRBJ2-7; D may be TRBD1 (6 bases). Germline V CDR1 and CDR2: SEHNR, FQNEAQ (reference sequence). The CDR3 extends over 13 amino acids. V lost 8 bases, J lost 6 bases, and 17 bases lay in between. The CDR3 nucleotides read TGTGCCAGCCTGGGGGCAAGTTTGGGCGAGCAGTACTTC. It encodes CASLGASLGEQYF.

V and J are TRBV27 and TRBJ2-1, with D unresolved. Trimming shortened V by 6 bases and J by 7 bases, and 7 bases separated the two germline ends. Germline CDR1 and CDR2: MNHEY and SMNVEV (reference sequence). The CDR3 contains 11 residues. CDR3 nucleotide sequence: TGTGCCAGCAGGTCGGGTAATGAGCAGTTCTTC. Protein: CASRSGNEQFF.

The CDR3 sequence: CASSSGQGNNEKLFF. The CDR3, as DNA: TGTGCCAGCAGTTCGGGACAGGGTAATAATGAAAAACTGTTTTTT. The rearrangement joins TRBV28 to TRBJ1-4; TRBD1 matches at 9 bases. Germline CDR1 MDHEN, CDR2 SYDVKM. CDR3 length: 15 residues. The J segment lost 4 bases and the V segment lost 4 bases, leaving 4 bases of the junction unmatched. The full variable domain, in which reference TRBV28 and TRBJ1-4 provide the parts outside the CDR3, is DVKVTQSSRYLVKRTGEKVFLECVQDMDHENMFWYRQDPGLGLRLIYFSYDVKMKEKGDIPEGYSVSREKKERFSLILESASTNQTSMYLCASSSGQGNNEKLFFGSGTQLSVL.

DNA of the CDR3: TGTGCCAGCAGTGACCCGCGACAGGGAATCACCGGGGAGCTGTTTTTT. As protein: CASSDPRQGITGELFF. The gene calls are TRBV25-1 and TRBJ2-2; TRBD1 aligns across 7 bases. V was clipped by 3 bases and J by 4 bases; unmatched bases: 8. CDR3 length: 16 residues. CDR1 is MGHDK, CDR2 SYGVNS, per germline. Full variable domain (remainder filled in from reference TRBV25-1 and TRBJ2-2): EADIYQTPRYLVIGTGKKITLECSQTMGHDKMYWYQQDPGMELHLIHYSYGVNSTEKGDLSSESTVSRIRTEHFPLTLESARPSHTSQYLCASSDPRQGITGELFFGEGSRLTVL.

CDR3 amino acids: CATSRGAGRANEKLFF. Written as DNA, the CDR3 is TGTGCCACCAGCAGAGGGGCGGGGAGAGCTAATGAAAAACTGTTTTTT. The chain employs TRBV15 and TRBJ1-4; D is unclear. Trimming stripped 1 base from V and 3 bases from J, with 12 bases between. Germline V gene lookup returns CDR1 LNHNV and CDR2 YYDKDF (reference sequence). The CDR3 sequence is 16 residues long. Supplemented by reference TRBV15 and TRBJ1-4, the full variable domain reads DAMVIQNPRYQVTQFGKPVTLSCSQTLNHNVMYWYQQKSSQAPKLLFHYYDKDFNNEADTPDNFQSRRPNTSFCFLDIRSPGLGDTAMYLCATSRGAGRANEKLFFGSGTQLSVL.

The chain uses TRBV6-4 and TRBJ2-2; 8 nucleotides agree with TRBD2. The germline V gene encodes CDR1 MRHNA and CDR2 SNTAGT. The V segment lost 5 bases and the J segment 2 bases; nucleotides outside the gene matches: 4. The length of the CDR3 is 15 residues. The DNA of the CDR3 is TGTGCCAGCAGTCCGGGGGGGCGCAACACCGGGGAGCTGTTTTTT. As protein: CASSPGGRNTGELFF.

V usage is TRBV7-7 and J usage is TRBJ2-1; TRBD2 agrees at 12 bases. The CDR3 has 13 residues. The germline gives CDR1 SSHAT, CDR2 FNYEAQ (reference sequence). The DNA for the CDR3 is TGTGCTAGGAGACTAGCGGGAGACAATGAGCAGTTCTTC. Translated, it gives CARRLAGDNEQFF.

The chain recombines TRBV2 with TRBJ1-1, with D tentatively TRBD1 (6 bases). The CDR3 is made up of 14 amino acids. Germline CDR1 is SNHLY and CDR2 is FYNNEI. V gave up 0 bases and J gave up 5 bases, with 10 bases separating them. Written as DNA, the CDR3 is TGTGCCAGCAGTGAAGCGCTTAGGGGGACTGAAGCTTTCTTT. This translates into CASSEALRGTEAFF.

This rearrangement joins TRBV24-1 to TRBJ2-3, with 9 bases aligning to TRBD2. V trimming: 0 bases; J trimming: 1 base; junction bases outside the gene matches: 13. The germline V gene has CDR1 KGHDR and CDR2 SFDVKD. The CDR3 spans 20 residues. DNA for the CDR3: TGTGCCACCAGTGATTTGCTCCTAGCGGGACTAGATGGGGGCACAGATACGCAGTATTTT. Amino acids: CATSDLLLAGLDGGTDTQYF.

CDR3: CASSLGEATYGYTF. DNA of the CDR3: TGCGCCAGCAGCTTGGGGGAGGCAACCTATGGCTACACCTTC. The chain employs TRBV5-1 and TRBJ1-2, with D uncertain. Germline V CDR1 and CDR2: SGHRS, YFSETQ. V was cut by 0 bases and J by 4 bases, with 10 bases left in between. The CDR3 totals 14 residues.

This chain joins TRBV28 and TRBJ2-1; 8 nucleotides align to TRBD2. The germline V gene has CDR1 MDHEN and CDR2 SYDVKM. The V segment lost 5 bases and the J segment 5 bases; nucleotides outside the gene matches: 2. This CDR3 is built from 13 residues. In DNA, the CDR3 is TGTGCCAGCAGTAGCGGGAGTGACAATGAGCAGTTCTTC. Its protein is CASSSGSDNEQFF.

The rearrangement joins TRBV6-1 to TRBJ1-6; no clear D. V was trimmed by 1 base and J by 5 bases, leaving 9 bases between them. The germline V gene has CDR1 MNHNS and CDR2 SASEGT. The CDR3 extends over 15 amino acids. CDR3 in amino acids: CASSEGTVNNSPLHF. CDR3 bases: TGTGCCAGCAGTGAAGGCACAGTTAATAATTCACCCCTCCACTTT.

The chain carries TRBV29-1 and TRBJ1-2; no definite D call. Between the trimmed V and J ends, which lost 1 base and 4 bases, there was a span of 7 bases. CDR1 is SQVTM, CDR2 ANQGSEA, per germline. The CDR3 totals 12 residues. The CDR3 sequence: CSVEVPGYGYTF. The CDR3 DNA reads TGCAGCGTTGAAGTGCCCGGCTATGGCTACACCTTC.

This chain links TRBV29-1 with TRBJ1-1; 11 positions agree with TRBD1. This CDR3 spans 12 amino acids. The germline gives CDR1 SQVTM, CDR2 ANQGSEA. This chain's CDR3 is CGTGTGGTEAFF. DNA of the CDR3: TGCGGAACCGGGACAGGGGGCACTGAAGCTTTCTTT. The full variable domain, completed using reference TRBV29-1 and TRBJ1-1, is SAVISQKPSRDICQRGTSLTIQCQVDSQVTMMFWYRQQPGQSLTLIATANQGSEATYESGFVIDKFPISRPNLTFSTLTVSNMSPEDSSIYLCGTGTGGTEAFFGQGTRLTVV.

Only one count was recorded for this clone. The rearrangement links TRBV6-5 to TRBJ2-7; 7 nucleotides align to TRBD2. The germline CDR1 and CDR2 sequences are MNHEY and SVGAGI. Trimming removed 6 bases from V and 5 bases from J; junction bases left unmatched: 4. The CDR3 has 12 amino acids. The CDR3 loop is CASRREDHEQYF. The CDR3 nucleotides are TGTGCCAGCAGACGGGAGGACCACGAGCAGTACTTC.

The J gene is TRBJ2-3, the V gene TRBV2; 14 bases agree with TRBD2. V was clipped by 5 bases and J by 6 bases; unmatched bases: 7. The V gene's germline CDR1 is SNHLY and CDR2 FYNNEI. CDR3 length equals 16 residues. As DNA, the CDR3 is TGTGCCAGCAGTCCGGGGACTAGCGGGAGTGGGGATACGCAGTATTTT. It yields the protein CASSPGTSGSGDTQYF.